The rows below give T cell receptor beta chains drawn from one sample of a study of beta chain features in type 1 diabetes. Method: immunoSEQ multiplex PCR; TCRdb's copy keeps in-frame clones and lacks some. The sample gives 300,000 to 400,000 clones, around 10% of which show up once; about 0.6% is in the top ten. The material sequenced was central memory CD4+ T cells from blood. All receptors come from a man aged 25-40 years with type 1 diabetes. Each CDR3 is given with its conserved first and last residue. The order of the fields is CDR3 DNA, CDR3 protein, J gene, D gene, clone size, V gene. The D gene is left open where the match is weak. Expanded clones are given a class, and other clones once, few, many or no size at all.

cdr3_nt: TGTGCCAGTAGTACCCCGGGGGCAGACACCGGGGAGCTGTTTTTT
cdr3_aa: CASSTPGADTGELFF
j_call: TRBJ2-2
d_call: NA
clone_size: NA
v_call: TRBV19

cdr3_nt: TGTGCCAGCAGCGTAGCGGATAGCTCCTACAATGAGCAGTTCTTC
cdr3_aa: CASSVADSSYNEQFF
j_call: TRBJ2-1
d_call: NA
clone_size: NA
v_call: TRBV9

cdr3_nt: TGTGCCAGTAGCCCGGACAGGGGGCGCTACGAGCAGTACTTC
cdr3_aa: CASSPDRGRYEQYF
j_call: TRBJ2-7
d_call: TRBD1
clone_size: few
v_call: TRBV19

cdr3_nt: TGTGCCAGCAGCCGCACTAGCGGGAGGGGAAATGAGCAGTTCTTC
cdr3_aa: CASSRTSGRGNEQFF
j_call: TRBJ2-1
d_call: TRBD2
clone_size: NA
v_call: TRBV6-5

cdr3_nt: TGCAGCGTTGAAGCTCGGGGAGGGATGGGAGAGACCCAGTACTTC
cdr3_aa: CSVEARGGMGETQYF
j_call: TRBJ2-5
d_call: TRBD2
clone_size: few
v_call: TRBV29-1

cdr3_nt: TGTGCCAGCAGTTACGGAGGGGCTCACTACGAGCAGTACTTC
cdr3_aa: CASSYGGAHYEQYF
j_call: TRBJ2-7
d_call: NA
clone_size: few
v_call: TRBV6-5

cdr3_nt: TGTGCCAGCATCAGCGGGACAGGGATAGGTGGCTACACCTTC
cdr3_aa: CASISGTGIGGYTF
j_call: TRBJ1-2
d_call: TRBD1
clone_size: few
v_call: TRBV6-5

cdr3_nt: TGTGCCAGCAGAGAACGGGCCCAGTGGGGCAATCAGCCCCAGCATTTT
cdr3_aa: CASRERAQWGNQPQHF
j_call: TRBJ1-5
d_call: NA
clone_size: NA
v_call: TRBV27

cdr3_nt: TGTGCCAGCAGCTCACCGGGTTCCTCTCGCTCCTACGAGCAGTACTTC
cdr3_aa: CASSSPGSSRSYEQYF
j_call: TRBJ2-7
d_call: NA
clone_size: many
v_call: TRBV27

cdr3_nt: TGTGCCAGCAGCTTACAGGGGGGATGGAATCAGCCCCAGCATTTT
cdr3_aa: CASSLQGGWNQPQHF
j_call: TRBJ1-5
d_call: TRBD1
clone_size: few
v_call: TRBV7-9

cdr3_nt: TGTGCCAGCAGTCTAGGACCCAGGGGGACCTACGAGCAGTACTTC
cdr3_aa: CASSLGPRGTYEQYF
j_call: TRBJ2-7
d_call: TRBD1
clone_size: few
v_call: TRBV6-6

cdr3_nt: TGTGCCATCAGGGACAGAATGAACACTGAAGCTTTCTTT
cdr3_aa: CAIRDRMNTEAFF
j_call: TRBJ1-1
d_call: NA
clone_size: NA
v_call: TRBV10-3

cdr3_nt: TGCGCCAGCAGCTTGTGGGCGGGAGTGGCCTACGAGCAGTACTTC
cdr3_aa: CASSLWAGVAYEQYF
j_call: TRBJ2-7
d_call: TRBD2
clone_size: NA
v_call: TRBV5-1

cdr3_nt: TGTGCCACCCAGGGACAGAACGAATATGGCTACACCTTC
cdr3_aa: CATQGQNEYGYTF
j_call: TRBJ1-2
d_call: TRBD1
clone_size: many
v_call: TRBV10-3

cdr3_nt: TGTGCTAGCAGCTTGGGACAGGGGCCAGAGACCCAGTACTTC
cdr3_aa: CASSLGQGPETQYF
j_call: TRBJ2-5
d_call: TRBD1
clone_size: few
v_call: TRBV7-7

cdr3_nt: TGTGCCAGCAGCCTCCGACAGGGAACAGATACGCAGTATTTT
cdr3_aa: CASSLRQGTDTQYF
j_call: TRBJ2-3
d_call: TRBD1
clone_size: NA
v_call: TRBV7-2

cdr3_nt: TGTGCCAGCAGCTTAGAACTAGGGGAAGGTGAGCAGTTCTTC
cdr3_aa: CASSLELGEGEQFF
j_call: TRBJ2-1
d_call: NA
clone_size: NA
v_call: TRBV11-3

cdr3_nt: TGTGCCAGCAGCAGGGACTGGGATGTATCCGGGGAGCTGTTTTTT
cdr3_aa: CASSRDWDVSGELFF
j_call: TRBJ2-2
d_call: NA
clone_size: NA
v_call: TRBV5-4

cdr3_nt: TGTGCCAGCAGCGTAGGTAGATTACGGTCCCACGAGCAGGACTTC
cdr3_aa: CASSVGRLRSHEQDF
j_call: TRBJ2-5
d_call: NA
clone_size: NA
v_call: TRBV9

cdr3_nt: TGTGCCGCTGTCGGGGGGCTAAGTCAGCCCCAGCATTTT
cdr3_aa: CAAVGGLSQPQHF
j_call: TRBJ1-5
d_call: NA
clone_size: few
v_call: TRBV19

cdr3_nt: TGTGCCAGTAGTTTGGACGGAAGCTCCTACGAGCAGTACTTC
cdr3_aa: CASSLDGSSYEQYF
j_call: TRBJ2-7
d_call: NA
clone_size: few
v_call: TRBV19

cdr3_nt: TGCAGTGCTAGAGACAAAAACATTCAGTACTTC
cdr3_aa: CSARDKNIQYF
j_call: TRBJ2-4
d_call: NA
clone_size: NA
v_call: TRBV20-1

cdr3_nt: TGTGCCAGCAGCGTAGCCCCACACAGCACAGATACGCAGTATTTT
cdr3_aa: CASSVAPHSTDTQYF
j_call: TRBJ2-3
d_call: NA
clone_size: NA
v_call: TRBV9

cdr3_nt: TGTGCCAGCAGCGTATACGGACAGGGAGGTAATGAGCAGTTCTTC
cdr3_aa: CASSVYGQGGNEQFF
j_call: TRBJ2-1
d_call: TRBD1
clone_size: few
v_call: TRBV9

cdr3_nt: TGTGCCAGCAGCCCTGGGGACAGGGGGCATGGTGGCTACACCTTC
cdr3_aa: CASSPGDRGHGGYTF
j_call: TRBJ1-2
d_call: TRBD1
clone_size: few
v_call: TRBV7-6

cdr3_nt: TGCGCCAGCAGCTTGATACGTGGACAGGGTAGCTACGAGCAGTACTTC
cdr3_aa: CASSLIRGQGSYEQYF
j_call: TRBJ2-7
d_call: TRBD1
clone_size: NA
v_call: TRBV5-1

cdr3_nt: TGTGCCAGCAGTGAATCCGACGGGAGTATCGGGGAGCAGTACTTC
cdr3_aa: CASSESDGSIGEQYF
j_call: TRBJ2-7
d_call: NA
clone_size: NA
v_call: TRBV2

cdr3_nt: TGTGCCAGCATCAACAGGAACACTGAAGCTTTCTTT
cdr3_aa: CASINRNTEAFF
j_call: TRBJ1-1
d_call: NA
clone_size: NA
v_call: TRBV25-1

cdr3_nt: TGTGCCAGCAGCTTTTCGTACGATAGCACAGATACGCAGTATTTT
cdr3_aa: CASSFSYDSTDTQYF
j_call: TRBJ2-3
d_call: NA
clone_size: NA
v_call: TRBV7-2

cdr3_nt: TGTGCCAGCAGCCCCGCCCGGGGGGTTGGCAATCAGCCCCAGCATTTT
cdr3_aa: CASSPARGVGNQPQHF
j_call: TRBJ1-5
d_call: NA
clone_size: NA
v_call: TRBV7-2

cdr3_nt: TGTGCCAGCTCACCACGCCGGACAGGGCTCGGCTACACCTTC
cdr3_aa: CASSPRRTGLGYTF
j_call: TRBJ1-2
d_call: TRBD1
clone_size: few
v_call: TRBV18

cdr3_nt: TGTGCCAGCAGCTTAAGATTGCCAGACACCTATGGCTACACCTTC
cdr3_aa: CASSLRLPDTYGYTF
j_call: TRBJ1-2
d_call: NA
clone_size: few
v_call: TRBV7-2

cdr3_nt: TGTGCCAGCAGTTTGTCGGGGACCTATGGCTACACCTTC
cdr3_aa: CASSLSGTYGYTF
j_call: TRBJ1-2
d_call: NA
clone_size: NA
v_call: TRBV28

cdr3_nt: TGCGCCAGCAGCCAACGGGAGGACTATAATTCACCCCTCCACTTT
cdr3_aa: CASSQREDYNSPLHF
j_call: TRBJ1-6
d_call: NA
clone_size: few
v_call: TRBV4-1

cdr3_nt: TGTGCCGCCACGATCAGGGGAACGGAGGGCTACACCTTC
cdr3_aa: CAATIRGTEGYTF
j_call: TRBJ1-2
d_call: NA
clone_size: NA
v_call: TRBV28